This paragraph covers one T cell receptor beta chain sequence. Its matching antigen is unknown. The entry originates in a study of PD-1 blockade in classical Hodgkin lymphoma. Clones were read by immunoSEQ multiplex PCR, and TCRdb kept only the in-frame ones, dropping some. The data show 25,000 to 30,000 clones, over 75% seen once. This CDR3 is built from 14 residues. V was pared by 1 base and J by 1 base, with 7 bases between. Germline V CDR1 and CDR2: SGHTA, FQGNSA. General observations from the study: Patients starting nivolumab under 1 year after ASCT were excluded. Factors driving the repertoire differences, possibly disease activity or prior therapy, remain undefined.

Sample time point: cycle 4 day 1 (C4D1), after more than 5 weeks of nivolumab. Brentuximab vedotin exposure varied, and every patient relapsed after autologous stem cell transplantation. Magnetic negative selection was used to purify CD4+ T cells from thawed PBMCs. This clonotype originated in a human donor with classical Hodgkin lymphoma. The specimen comprised CD4+ T cells from blood, sampled before the fourth cycle of nivolumab. V is TRBV7-2 and J is TRBJ2-5; no definite D call. The CDR3 DNA follows: TGTGCCAGCAGCTTAGGTCCGAGCCAAGAGACCCAGTACTTC. Translation: CASSLGPSQETQYF.